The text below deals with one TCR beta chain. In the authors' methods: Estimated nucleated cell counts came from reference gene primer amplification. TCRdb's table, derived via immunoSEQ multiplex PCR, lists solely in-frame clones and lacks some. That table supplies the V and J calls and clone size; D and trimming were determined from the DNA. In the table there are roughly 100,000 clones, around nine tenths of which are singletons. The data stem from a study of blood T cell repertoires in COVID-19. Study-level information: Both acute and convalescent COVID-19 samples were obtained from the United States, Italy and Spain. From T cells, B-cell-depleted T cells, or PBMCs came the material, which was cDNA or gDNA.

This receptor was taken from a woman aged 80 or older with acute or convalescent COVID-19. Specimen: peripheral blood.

The CDR3 spells CASSISSSYNEQFF. The CDR3 DNA sequence: TGTGCCAGCAGCATCTCGAGCTCCTACAATGAGCAGTTCTTC. The rearrangement links TRBV9 to TRBJ2-1; D is unresolved. This CDR3 has 14 residues. V shed 4 bases and J shed 0 bases, with 8 bases lying between them. Germline assignment: CDR1 SGDLS and CDR2 YYNGEE.